This TCR beta chain derives from a study of blood T cell repertoires in COVID-19. Germline CDR1 reads LNHDA; CDR2 reads SQIVND (reference sequence). The V end lost 7 bases, the J end lost 0 bases, and 13 bases lay between the germline ends. The CDR3 spans 15 residues. In the authors' methods: Estimates of nucleated cell counts were drawn from the amplification of reference gene primers. Here immunoSEQ multiplex PCR was the method, and the copy in TCRdb shows in-frame clones only, minus some. The V and J calls and clone size are taken from that table; D and trimming were inferred from the DNA. Among 59,000 or so clones listed, around 70% were seen once.

What was sequenced was peripheral blood. This sequence originates from a woman between 50 and 59 years old with active or convalescent COVID-19. The genes are TRBV19 and TRBJ2-1; maybe TRBD1 (6 bases). In DNA, the CDR3 is TGTGCCAGTACCATGGGGGCAGTCTCCTACAATGAGCAGTTCTTC. It translates to CASTMGAVSYNEQFF.